These 21 T cell receptor beta chains originate from one sample sequenced in a study of cytomegalovirus exposure and HLA in healthy donors. The PCR was carried out with 60 Vbeta primers and 13 Jbeta primers. Repertoires were generated with immunoSEQ multiplex PCR, while TCRdb's copy carries only in-frame clones and drops some. The data show approximately 180,000 clones, with roughly three quarters seen just once and roughly an eighth held by the top ten. Sequenced sample: PBMCs. The origin of the receptors is a woman aged 45-59 years in good health and CMV-seropositive.

The chain employs TRBV6-5 and TRBJ2-3; TRBD1 matches 7 bases. V lost 4 bases, J lost 6 bases, and 4 bases stayed unmatched. The CDR3 sequence is 13 residues long. From germline, CDR1 is MNHEY and CDR2 SVGAGI. The CDR3 coding sequence is TGTGCCAGCAGTTTTCTACAGGGGGATACGCAGTATTTT. Translated, it gives CASSFLQGDTQYF.

The V gene is TRBV7-9, the J gene TRBJ1-2, with 8 positions matching TRBD1. V shed 5 bases and J 3 bases; nucleotides not matched to a gene: 11. The CDR3 is made up of 16 amino acids. Germline V CDR1 and CDR2: SEHNR, FQNEAQ (reference sequence). The CDR3 sequence: CASSKNIVTGDYGYTF. DNA of the CDR3: TGTGCCAGCAGCAAAAATATAGTGACAGGGGACTATGGCTACACCTTC.

There are a few counts of this clone. The CDR3 sequence is CASSKWGLYNEQFF. CDR3 DNA sequence: TGTGCCAGCAGCAAATGGGGCCTCTACAATGAGCAGTTCTTC. The rearrangement joins TRBV7-6 to TRBJ2-1; tentative D call: TRBD1 (5 bases). The germline V gene has CDR1 SGHVS and CDR2 FNYEAQ. Trimming shortened V by 5 bases and J by 3 bases, and 11 bases separated the two germline ends. CDR3 length: 14 residues.

The chain carries TRBV5-6 and TRBJ2-7, with D perhaps TRBD2 (6 bases). The CDR3 has 14 residues. V was trimmed by 4 bases and J by 0 bases, leaving 11 bases between them. CDR1 SGHDT and CDR2 YYEEEE come from the germline V gene. The CDR3 nucleotides read TGTGCCAGCAGCCTCGGGACTGACTCCTACGAGCAGTACTTC. It is translated as CASSLGTDSYEQYF.

The chain recombines TRBV19 with TRBJ1-2; 8 nucleotides match TRBD1. Germline lookup yields CDR1 LNHDA and CDR2 SQIVND (reference sequence). V lost 5 bases, J lost 8 bases, and 7 bases stayed unmatched. CDR3 length equals 13 residues. The chain's CDR3 is CASSYRGAGGYTF. The CDR3 bases are TGTGCCAGTAGTTACAGGGGGGCGGGAGGCTACACCTTC.

As to this clone: This sequence is one base from a far larger clone and is likely a read error. The J gene is TRBJ2-1, the V gene TRBV10-3; D not resolved. With 4 bases removed from V and 9 bases from J, the gap between germline ends came to 13 bases. Germline V gives CDR1 ENHRY, CDR2 SYGVKD. This CDR3 comprises 13 residues. The DNA of the CDR3 is TGTGCCATCAGTGTAGCTCTTGAAGGTGAGCAGTTCTTC. Its protein is CAISVALEGEQFF.

The genes are TRBV9 and TRBJ1-1, with TRBD1 identical over 9 bases. The CDR3 is made up of 17 amino acids. V lost 4 bases to trimming and J lost 6 bases; unmatched junction nucleotides: 16. Looked up from germline, CDR1 is SGDLS and CDR2 is YYNGEE. The CDR3 nucleotides read TGTGCCAGCAGCCCAACGGGACAGGGCTCGAGGAGGGCTGAAGCTTTCTTT. It is translated as CASSPTGQGSRRAEAFF.

The chain is built from TRBV5-8 and TRBJ2-3; D is possibly TRBD1 (6 bases). The CDR3 is 15 amino acids. V shed 0 bases and J shed 2 bases, with 10 bases lying between them. Germline V gives CDR1 SGHTS, CDR2 YDEGEE. The CDR3 sequence is CASSLGGGPTDTQYF. The CDR3 region has the DNA TGTGCCAGCAGCTTGGGAGGGGGTCCCACAGATACGCAGTATTTT. Variable domain in full (rest from reference TRBV5-8 and TRBJ2-3): EAGVTQSPTHLIKTRGQQATLRCSPISGHTSVYWYQQALGLGLQFLLWYDEGEERNRGNFPPRFSGRQFPNYSSELNVNALELEDSALYLCASSLGGGPTDTQYFGPGTRLTVL.

The gene calls are TRBV5-4 and TRBJ1-5; D may be TRBD1 (6 bases). The germline CDR1 and CDR2 sequences are SGHNT and YYREEE (reference sequence). The CDR3 contains 17 residues. Trimming pared 4 bases from V and 0 bases from J, leaving 17 bases between. The CDR3 spells CASSPPRGYGSNQPQHF. The CDR3 coding sequence is TGTGCCAGCAGCCCCCCCAGGGGCTATGGTAGCAATCAGCCCCAGCATTTT. The full variable domain, in which reference TRBV5-4 and TRBJ1-5 provide the parts outside the CDR3, is ETGVTQSPTHLIKTRGQQVTLRCSSQSGHNTVSWYQQALGQGPQFIFQYYREEENGRGNFPPRFSGLQFPNYSSELNVNALELDDSALYLCASSPPRGYGSNQPQHFGDGTRLSIL.

The sample holds a few counts of this clone. V and J are TRBV27 and TRBJ2-7, with TRBD1 as a possible D gene (6 bases). Trimming took off 0 bases at V and 2 bases at J, with 11 bases between the two ends. Germline V gives CDR1 MNHEY, CDR2 SMNVEV (reference sequence). The CDR3 extends over 15 amino acids. This chain's CDR3 is CASSLSTRGPYEQYF. CDR3 DNA: TGTGCCAGCAGTTTATCGACCAGGGGACCCTACGAGCAGTACTTC.

The chain couples TRBV7-2 to TRBJ2-1; a possible D gene is TRBD2 (6 bases). The germline V gene encodes CDR1 SGHTA and CDR2 FQGNSA. V gave up 4 bases and J gave up 6 bases, with 10 bases separating them. The CDR3 is 13 amino acids. The CDR3 spells CASSSRGSNEQFF. CDR3 DNA: TGTGCCAGCAGCTCCCGGGGGAGCAATGAGCAGTTCTTC.

This clone was seen a few times. This chain joins TRBV13 and TRBJ2-7; maybe TRBD1 (6 bases). CDR1 PRHDT and CDR2 FYEKMQ come from the germline V gene (reference sequence). The CDR3 length is 14 residues. Trimming stripped 5 bases from V and 0 bases from J, with 11 bases between. Here the CDR3 DNA reads TGTGCCAGCAGCCCCAGGGGTGGCTCCTACGAGCAGTACTTC. This translates into CASSPRGGSYEQYF.

The rearrangement links TRBV11-2 to TRBJ2-5, with TRBD1 identical over 7 bases. The CDR3 is made up of 14 amino acids. CDR1 SGHAT and CDR2 FQNNGV come from the germline V gene. After removal of 5 bases from V and 5 bases from J, the junction contained 8 bases not matched to a gene. The CDR3 is CASSGDSFGETQYF. The DNA of the CDR3 is TGTGCCAGCAGCGGGGACAGTTTTGGGGAGACCCAGTACTTC.

The chain combines TRBV27 with TRBJ2-1; perhaps TRBD1 as D (6 bases). The ends were cut back, 6 bases at V and 8 bases at J, with 23 bases in the middle. CDR3 size: 16 residues. Germline loops: CDR1 MNHEY, CDR2 SMNVEV (reference sequence). The chain's CDR3 is CASSPRQTGPDYEQFF. CDR3 in DNA: TGTGCCAGCAGCCCCCGTCAGACAGGCCCTGACTATGAGCAGTTCTTC.

The chain is built from TRBV29-1 and TRBJ2-1; tentatively, D is TRBD1 (6 bases). Trimming took off 1 base at V and 4 bases at J, with 11 bases between the two ends. CDR3 length: 14 amino acids. Looked up from germline, CDR1 is SQVTM and CDR2 is ANQGSEA. Here the CDR3 reads CSVEGLQGYNEQFF. CDR3 DNA: TGCAGCGTTGAAGGACTACAGGGATACAATGAGCAGTTCTTC.

The CDR3 region is CASSSGGWGLDGYTF. Written as DNA, the CDR3 is TGTGCCAGCAGTTCGGGTGGGTGGGGGCTTGATGGCTACACCTTC. This chain connects TRBV6-6 to TRBJ1-2; D possibly corresponds to TRBD1 (6 bases). The germline V gene encodes CDR1 MNHNY and CDR2 SVGAGI (reference sequence). V was pared by 4 bases and J by 6 bases, with 18 bases between. This CDR3 has 15 residues.

V and J are TRBV14 and TRBJ1-2, with unresolved D. The germline V and J ends were trimmed by 0 bases and 4 bases, with 12 bases remaining between them. The CDR3 covers 15 residues. Germline values: CDR1 SGHDN, CDR2 FVKESK. The CDR3 spells CASSQDKRGVYGYTF. The CDR3 DNA sequence: TGTGCCAGCAGCCAAGACAAGCGGGGAGTCTATGGCTACACCTTC.

This clone was observed once. The rearrangement links TRBV11-2 to TRBJ2-1; D remains ambiguous. This CDR3 is built from 14 residues. The V end lost 5 bases, the J end lost 4 bases, and 12 bases lay between the germline ends. Germline V CDR1 and CDR2: SGHAT, FQNNGV. In DNA, the CDR3 is TGTGCCAGCAGCCTCATAGAGTCTTACAATGAGCAGTTCTTC. Translated: CASSLIESYNEQFF.

The chain is built from TRBV11-3 and TRBJ2-2, with 7 positions matching TRBD1. The CDR3 consists of 15 residues. CDR1 SGHNT and CDR2 YENEEA come from the germline V gene. The J segment lost 4 bases and the V segment lost 0 bases, leaving 2 bases of the junction unmatched. CDR3 loop: CASSLDRGSTGELFF. In DNA, the CDR3 is TGTGCCAGCAGCTTAGACAGGGGGAGCACCGGGGAGCTGTTTTTT. Using reference TRBV11-3 and TRBJ2-2 for the parts outside the CDR3, the full variable domain is EAGVVQSPRYKIIEKKQPVAFWCNPISGHNTLYWYLQNLGQGPELLIRYENEEAVDDSQLPKDRFSAERLKGVDSTLKIQPAELGDSAVYLCASSLDRGSTGELFFGEGSRLTVL.

The V and J genes are TRBV29-1 and TRBJ1-6; D is undetermined. CDR3 length: 11 residues. Germline V gene data show CDR1 as SQVTM and CDR2 as ANQGSEA. Trimming stripped 4 bases from V and 10 bases from J, with 8 bases between. The CDR3 coding sequence is TGCAGCGTTGTAACTCCCTCACCCCTCCACTTT. Residues: CSVVTPSPLHF.

This clone has just a few counts. The chain couples TRBV7-8 to TRBJ1-3, with D uncertain. The ends were cut back, 2 bases at V and 2 bases at J, with 10 bases in the middle. The CDR3 is 15 amino acids. The germline V gene has CDR1 SGHVS and CDR2 FQNEAQ. In DNA form, the CDR3 reads TGTGCCAGCAGCTTATGGGAGTTGCCTGGAAACACCATATATTTT. This encodes CASSLWELPGNTIYF. Full variable domain (outside the CDR3, taken from reference TRBV7-8 and TRBJ1-3): GAGVSQSPRYKVAKRGQDVALRCDPISGHVSLFWYQQALGQGPEFLTYFQNEAQLDKSGLPSDRFFAERPEGSVSTLKIQRTQQEDSAVYLCASSLWELPGNTIYFGEGSWLTVV.